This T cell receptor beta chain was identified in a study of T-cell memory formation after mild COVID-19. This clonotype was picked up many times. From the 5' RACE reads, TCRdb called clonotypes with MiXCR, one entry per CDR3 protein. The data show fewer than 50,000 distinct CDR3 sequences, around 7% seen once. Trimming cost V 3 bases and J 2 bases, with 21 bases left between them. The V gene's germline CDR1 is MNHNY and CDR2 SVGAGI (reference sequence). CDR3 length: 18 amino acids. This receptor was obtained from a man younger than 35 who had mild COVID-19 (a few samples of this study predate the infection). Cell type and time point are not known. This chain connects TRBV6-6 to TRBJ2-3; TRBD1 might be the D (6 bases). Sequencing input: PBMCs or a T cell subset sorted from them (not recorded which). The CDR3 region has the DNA TGTGCCAGCAGTTATACCTCCGGAGGACAGCGTCTCACAGATACGCAGTATTTT. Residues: CASSYTSGGQRLTDTQYF.